These 5 T cell receptor beta chains share one sample of origin, sequenced in a study of T cells in Graves' hyperthyroidism and ophthalmopathy. Amplification of TCR beta CDR3 regions used RNA as the template. Initially, a first-round RT-PCR of the TCR CDR3 employed the HTBI primer set. One entry per CDR3 protein results from TCRdb running MiXCR on the multiplex PCR reads. In the table there are about 340,000 distinct CDR3 sequences, around a sixth of which are singletons. The sequenced sample was blood. These receptors all stem from a woman between 50 and 59 years old with Graves' hyperthyroidism.

This clonotype showed up many times. The V and J genes are TRBV5-5 and TRBJ2-2, with a tentative D call TRBD1 (5 bases). The V gene lost 4 bases and the J gene lost 2 bases, with 18 bases spanning the gap. Germline V CDR1 and CDR2: SGHKS, YYEKEE (reference sequence). The CDR3 sequence is 17 residues long. CDR3 amino acids: CASSLPVGQGNTGELFF. CDR3 DNA: TGTGCCAGCAGCCTCCCGGTGGGGCAGGGAAACACCGGGGAGCTGTTTTTT.

This clonotype came up many times. The chain carries TRBV13 and TRBJ1-1, with D unclear. The ends were cut back, 5 bases at V and 4 bases at J, with 11 bases in the middle. Germline V lookup: CDR1 PRHDT, CDR2 FYEKMQ (reference sequence). This CDR3 comprises 13 residues. CDR3 DNA: TGTGCCAGCAGCACGAACAGCCCCACTGAAGCTTTCTTT. It codes for CASSTNSPTEAFF.

This clonotype was counted ten times or more. This chain connects TRBV30 to TRBJ1-6; D is undetermined. The CDR3 contains 12 residues. CDR1 and CDR2 from the germline V gene are GTSNPN and SVGIG (reference sequence). Trimming removed 2 bases at V and 9 bases at J, with 8 bases between. The CDR3 sequence: CAWSRSSSPLHF. For the CDR3, the DNA is TGTGCCTGGAGTAGGTCGTCTTCACCCCTCCACTTT.

The chain carries TRBV28 and TRBJ2-5, with 12 bases fitting TRBD2. The V gene end was trimmed by 8 bases and the J gene end by 4 bases; junction bases not matched to a gene: 8. This CDR3 comprises 15 residues. Germline lookup yields CDR1 MDHEN and CDR2 SYDVKM. CDR3 nucleotides: TGTGCCAGCTGGGGGACTAGCGGGCCCGGAGAGACCCAGTACTTC. This encodes CASWGTSGPGETQYF.

There are many counts of this clonotype. The chain is built from TRBV20-1 and TRBJ2-1, with TRBD1 identical over 9 bases. CDR1 and CDR2 from the germline V gene are DFQATT and SNEGSKA (reference sequence). This CDR3 region has 13 residues. J gave up 8 bases and V 6 bases, and 8 bases lay outside the gene matches. Here the CDR3 DNA reads TGCAGTGCCCCGGGACAGGGATTCGATGAGCAGTTCTTC. Its translation: CSAPGQGFDEQFF.